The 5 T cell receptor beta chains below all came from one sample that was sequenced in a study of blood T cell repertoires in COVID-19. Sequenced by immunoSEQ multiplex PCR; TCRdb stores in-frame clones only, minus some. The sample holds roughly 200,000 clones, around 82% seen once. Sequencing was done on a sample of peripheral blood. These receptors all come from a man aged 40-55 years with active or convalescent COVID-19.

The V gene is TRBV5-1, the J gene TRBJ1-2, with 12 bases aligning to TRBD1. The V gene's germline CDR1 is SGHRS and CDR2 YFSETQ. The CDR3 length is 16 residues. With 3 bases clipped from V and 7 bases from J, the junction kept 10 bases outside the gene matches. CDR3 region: CASSSGQGAQSGGYTF. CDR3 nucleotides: TGCGCCAGCAGCTCGGGACAGGGGGCGCAAAGTGGTGGCTACACCTTC.

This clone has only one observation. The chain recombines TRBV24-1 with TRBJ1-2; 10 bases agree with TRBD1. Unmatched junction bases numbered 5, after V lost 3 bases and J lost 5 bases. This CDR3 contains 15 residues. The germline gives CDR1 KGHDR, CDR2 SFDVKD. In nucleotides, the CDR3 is TGTGCCACCAGTGATGGGGGGACAGGGGCTTATGGCTACACCTTC. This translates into CATSDGGTGAYGYTF.

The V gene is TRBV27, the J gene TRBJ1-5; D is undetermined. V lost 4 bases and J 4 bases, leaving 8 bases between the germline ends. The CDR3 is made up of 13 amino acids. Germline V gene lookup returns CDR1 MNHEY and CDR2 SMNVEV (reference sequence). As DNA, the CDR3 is TGTGCCAGCAGTTGGCGGCAGAATCAGCCCCAGCATTTT. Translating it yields CASSWRQNQPQHF.

CDR3 residues: CASSLGLAGDSDTQYF. CDR3 DNA: TGCGCCAGCAGCTTAGGACTAGCGGGGGATTCAGATACGCAGTATTTT. The V gene is TRBV5-1, the J gene TRBJ2-3; TRBD2 agrees at 13 bases. CDR1 SGHRS and CDR2 YFSETQ come from the germline V gene. The CDR3 consists of 16 residues. V shed 2 bases, J shed 4 bases, and the junction held 4 bases outside the gene matches.

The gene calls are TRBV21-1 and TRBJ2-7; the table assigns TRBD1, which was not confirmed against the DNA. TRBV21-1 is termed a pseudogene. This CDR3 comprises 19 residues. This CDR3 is CASSKGVWDAGATPYEQYF. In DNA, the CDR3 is TGTGCCAGCAGCAAAGGAGTCTGGGACGCAGGGGCCACACCCTACGAGCAGTACTTC.